This record looks at one T cell receptor beta chain sequence and its context. The PCR ran on 60 Vbeta and 13 Jbeta primers. Method: immunoSEQ multiplex PCR; TCRdb's copy keeps in-frame clones and lacks some. The profile shows around 140,000 clones, roughly 10% of them singletons. This sample was included in a study of cytomegalovirus exposure and HLA in healthy donors. The sequenced sample consisted of PBMCs. This sequence was found in a man aged 45-65 years in good health and CMV-seronegative.

CDR3 loop: CASRRPGHNTGELFF. DNA for the CDR3: TGTGCCAGCAGACGACCGGGACACAACACCGGGGAGCTGTTTTTT. This chain connects TRBV6-5 to TRBJ2-2; TRBD1 is a possible D gene (6 bases). This CDR3 region has 15 residues. The germline CDR1 and CDR2 sequences are MNHEY and SVGAGI. Trimming stripped 6 bases from V and 2 bases from J, with 13 bases between.